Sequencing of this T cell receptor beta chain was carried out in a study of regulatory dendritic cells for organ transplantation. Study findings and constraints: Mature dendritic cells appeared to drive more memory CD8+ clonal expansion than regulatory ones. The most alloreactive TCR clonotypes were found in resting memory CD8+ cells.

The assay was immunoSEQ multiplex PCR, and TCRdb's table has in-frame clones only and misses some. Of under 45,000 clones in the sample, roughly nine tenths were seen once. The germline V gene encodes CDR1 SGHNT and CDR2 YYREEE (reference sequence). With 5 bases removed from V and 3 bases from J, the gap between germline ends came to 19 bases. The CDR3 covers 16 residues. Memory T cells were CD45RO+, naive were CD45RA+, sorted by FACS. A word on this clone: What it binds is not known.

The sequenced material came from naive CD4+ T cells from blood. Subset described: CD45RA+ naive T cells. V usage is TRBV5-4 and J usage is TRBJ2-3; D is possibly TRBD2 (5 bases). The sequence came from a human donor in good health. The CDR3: CASRDPASDSTDTQYF. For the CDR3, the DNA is TGTGCCAGCAGGGACCCCGCCTCGGACTCGACAGATACGCAGTATTTT.